The clone carrying this T cell receptor (beta chain) was recorded at least ten times. Antigen unknown. These data come from a study of regulatory T cells in long-lasting Graves disease. iRepertoire HTBI primers and Arm-PCR of CDR3 regions built TCR beta libraries. TCRdb passed the multiplex PCR reads through MiXCR, listing each CDR3 protein once. This sample has about 620,000 distinct CDR3 sequences; roughly 16% occur once, and the top ten carry more than 15%. Trimming cost V 2 bases and J 14 bases; bases outside gene matches: 5. The CDR3 has 11 amino acids. CDR1 is MDHEN and CDR2 is SYDVKM in the germline V gene. Regarding time point: newly diagnosed GD, antithyroid drugs for less than 3 months. Researchers made the TCR library from RNA that was extracted from PBMCs. Notes on the study in general: TRBV28, TRBJ1-2 and TRBJ2-5 were segments that persistent disease favored.

These same records also appear under a second study, on T cells in Graves' hyperthyroidism and ophthalmopathy. Per that study: During a first-round RT-PCR of the TCR CDR3, the HTBI primer set was used.

This receptor was identified in a woman in her 30s with Graves disease. The sequences come from peripheral blood mononuclear cells (PBMCs), collected at new diagnosis, from a patient treated with antithyroid drugs. J is TRBJ1-1 and V is TRBV28, with TRBD1 matching over 7 bases. The chain's CDR3 is CASSLRGQTFF. The CDR3 DNA reads TGTGCCAGCAGTTTAAGGGGACAGACGTTCTTT.